This TCR beta chain was recovered during a study of T cells in Graves' hyperthyroidism and ophthalmopathy. Whole-study results and caveats: Ophthalmopathy was predicted by the model a median of 6.5 months ahead of onset.

The definition of stable Graves' hyperthyroidism was no ophthalmopathy progression within 18 months. Criteria for exclusion of patients were uncontrolled infection, other autoimmune disease, pregnancy or lactation. There are 13 residues in the CDR3. Germline V gene sequence: CDR1 SGHDN, CDR2 FVKESK. Between the trimmed V and J ends, which lost 2 bases and 7 bases, there was a span of 11 bases. For this clonotype: Its specificity is unknown.

Authors of the study amplified TCR beta CDR3 regions from RNA transcripts. TCR CDR3 regions were first amplified by RT-PCR with HTBI primers. MiXCR, run by TCRdb on the multiplex PCR reads, gives a single entry per CDR3 protein. Of 340,000 or so distinct CDR3 sequences listed, roughly 18% are singletons. Sequences were obtained from blood. The TCR sequence derives from a woman between 50 and 59 years old with Graves' hyperthyroidism. The rearrangement links TRBV14 to TRBJ1-2; D not resolved. As DNA, the CDR3 is TGTGCCAGCAGCCAAAATGAGGACTTTGGCTACACCTTC. This translates into CASSQNEDFGYTF.